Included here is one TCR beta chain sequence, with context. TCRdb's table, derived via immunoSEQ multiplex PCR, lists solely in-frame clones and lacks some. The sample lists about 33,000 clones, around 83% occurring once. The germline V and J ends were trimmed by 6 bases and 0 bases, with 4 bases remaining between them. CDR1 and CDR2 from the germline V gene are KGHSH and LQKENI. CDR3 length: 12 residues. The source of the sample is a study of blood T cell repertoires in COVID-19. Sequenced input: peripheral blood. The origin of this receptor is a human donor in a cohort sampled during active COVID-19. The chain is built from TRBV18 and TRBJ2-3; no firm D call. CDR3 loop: CASSVSTDTQYF. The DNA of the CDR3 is TGTGCCAGCTCCGTTAGCACAGATACGCAGTATTTT.